This TCR beta chain was sequenced for a study of cytomegalovirus exposure and HLA in healthy donors. Study background: From HLA-typed donors, an early data release held some 91 million unique TCRs. Notes on the study in general: Highly shared sequence variants in one cluster were likely a sequencing artifact. Links to common viral pathogens appeared, in a later analysis, for several of the most significant clusters.

CDR1 is MNHNS and CDR2 is SASEGT in the germline V gene. Trimming took 8 bases from V and 7 from J; bases not matched to a gene: 4. The CDR3 spans 13 residues. With 60 Vbeta and 13 Jbeta primers, the PCR was carried out. Using immunoSEQ multiplex PCR, the repertoire was profiled, and TCRdb retains in-frame clones only, with some absent. The table records about 160,000 clones, roughly 80% of them present only once. To note about this clone: No antigen is known for it.

This TCR was recovered from a male donor in good health and CMV-seronegative. The sequenced material came from PBMCs. The chain joins TRBV6-1 to TRBJ1-4, with TRBD1 matching over 10 bases. The CDR3 DNA reads as TGTGCCAGCGGGGACAGGGGACGTGAAAAACTGTTTTTT. This codes for CASGDRGREKLFF.